Sequencing of this T cell receptor (beta chain) was carried out in a study of identical twins (dated by TCRdb to between 2015 and 2016). Background for the entire study: To test whether fetal clonotypes persist, this study deep-sequenced TCR alpha and beta repertoires from monozygotic twins, from unrelated adults of various ages, and from cord blood. Replicate twin experiments were performed at different times using different library preparation protocols to rule out contamination.

The investigation overall reported the following: Invariant T cells such as MAIT and iNKT could partly confound zero-insertion analyses, although diverse VJ usage argued against such confounding for most clonotypes. In monozygotic twins, out-of-frame TCR alpha sharing was systematically underestimated by recombination models, although the models agreed with sharing between unrelated individuals. Conclusions relied on cross-sectional statistical analysis, since the same donors could not be followed over many years. A weaker excess of twin sharing was found in beta out-of-frame sequences because the signal-to-noise ratio was lowered by fewer shared sequences. Out-of-frame TCR alpha sequences shared between twins showed an excess of low generation-probability sequences compared with coincidental sharing between unrelated individuals. Abundant cord blood beta clonotypes carried fewer insertions; young adult naive repertoires showed a weaker similar trend, while memory repertoires showed none.

Every donor was a healthy Caucasian. Miltenyi CD45RO+ enrichment and human naive T-cell isolation kits were used to isolate memory (CD45RO+) and naive T cells from PBMC. Library construction relied on 5' RACE. Sequenced on an Illumina HiSeq 2000. A universal primer binding site was added through template switching, and the final cDNA carried a unique molecular identifier so that TCR cDNA molecules could be counted accurately. First-strand cDNA for TCR alpha and beta chains was synthesized from specific primers in the conserved constant-segment region. To control for contamination, each cDNA library was double barcoded with a SMART-Mk sample barcode plus Illumina barcodes. TruSeq adapter sequences, together with Illumina sample barcodes, were added in two successive PCR steps. TCR alpha and beta cDNA libraries were sequenced on the Illumina HiSeq platform with custom primers. On the authors' methods: MiGEC processed the raw reads to extract unique molecular identifiers, while MiXCR was used to determine the CDR3 positions. For each individual, recombination models were inferred using an EM algorithm with the repgenHMM and IGoR tools. Shared clonotype analysis was performed with the tcR package in R, normalizing sharing by the product of cloneset sizes. To study raw recombination without the effects of thymic and clonal selection, out-of-frame nonproductive sequences were analyzed. TCRdb reworked the public reads: Q25 trimming with fastp, MiXCR clone assembly, productive beta chains retained. Rows merge per CDR3 protein into single entries with the most common DNA and genes. It is TCRdb's table, rather than the study itself, that gives the V and J calls and clone size. Counted in this sample were about 210,000 distinct CDR3 sequences; roughly 9.4% of them appeared once. 4% to 6% of the sample is taken by the ten largest.

The germline V gene gives CDR1 as KGHSH and CDR2 as LQKENI. Its CDR3 holds 13 amino acids, cysteine through phenylalanine. Solely the CDR3 DNA is kept, with 39 bases framed from the first base. Relative to germline, V is 2 bases shorter and J is 4 bases shorter, with 8 bases between their ends. As to this clonotype: Its specific antigen is unknown. No clone much larger than this one lies a single base away; base qualities are absent.

This TCR came from a woman under 30 in good health. This sequence uses TRBV18 and TRBJ1-1; perhaps TRBD1 is the D gene, with 6 bases matching. The material sequenced was memory (CD45RO+) T cells sorted from blood. The label giving this sample's cell subset or site can be read as: CD45RO+ enriched T cells. CDR3 loop: CASSPTGFTEAFF. The DNA sequence is TGTGCCAGCTCACCAACAGGGTTCACTGAAGCTTTCTTT.